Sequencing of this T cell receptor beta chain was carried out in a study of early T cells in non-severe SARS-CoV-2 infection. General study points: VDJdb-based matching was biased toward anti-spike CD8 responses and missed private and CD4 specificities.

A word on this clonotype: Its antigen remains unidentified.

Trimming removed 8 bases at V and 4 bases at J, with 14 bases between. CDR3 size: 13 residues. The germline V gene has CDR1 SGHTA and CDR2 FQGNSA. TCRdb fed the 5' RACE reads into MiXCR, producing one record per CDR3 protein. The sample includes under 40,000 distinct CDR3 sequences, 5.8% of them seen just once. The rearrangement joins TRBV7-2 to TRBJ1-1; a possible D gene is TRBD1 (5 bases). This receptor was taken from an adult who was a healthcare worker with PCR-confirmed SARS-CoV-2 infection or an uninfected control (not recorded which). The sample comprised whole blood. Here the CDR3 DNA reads TGTGCCAGCGGCCACGGGGGGGGCACTGAAGCTTTCTTT. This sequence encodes CASGHGGGTEAFF.